Listed here are 20 T cell receptor beta chains from one sample, sequenced in a study of blood T cell repertoires in COVID-19. Clones were read by immunoSEQ multiplex PCR, and TCRdb kept only the in-frame ones, dropping some. Among some 140,000 clones listed, roughly 83% were seen once. Sequencing was carried out using peripheral blood. The receptors here all came from a woman aged 60-75 years with COVID-19, enrolled during active disease.

The chain uses TRBV19 and TRBJ2-3; TRBD2 agrees at 9 bases. The ends lost 3 bases at V and 3 bases at J; junction bases unmatched: 4. CDR1 and CDR2 from the germline V gene are LNHDA and SQIVND (reference sequence). CDR3 length: 15 residues. The CDR3 DNA reads TGTGCCAGTAGTATCGGCGGGAGGGGTACAGATACGCAGTATTTT. Translation gives CASSIGGRGTDTQYF.

V and J are TRBV3-1 (or the pseudogene TRBV3-2) and TRBJ1-2; weak D call: TRBD1 (5 bases). The V gene lost 3 bases and the J gene lost 8 bases, with 10 bases spanning the gap. The CDR3 is made up of 12 amino acids. Per germline, CDR1 LGHDT and CDR2 YNNKEL (reference sequence). CDR3 sequence: CASSHGTGGYTF. CDR3 bases: TGTGCCAGCAGCCACGGGACTGGCGGCTACACCTTC.

The rearrangement links TRBV27 to TRBJ2-7, with a weak D call TRBD2 (6 bases). The V gene lost 3 bases and the J gene lost 3 bases, with 12 bases spanning the gap. This CDR3 is built from 14 residues. Germline V gene lookup returns CDR1 MNHEY and CDR2 SMNVEV (reference sequence). The CDR3 bases are TGTGCCAGCAGTTTTTCGTACGGGGGCTACGAGCAGTACTTC. Protein sequence: CASSFSYGGYEQYF.

In this sample, this clone turned up a few times. V is TRBV6-6 and J is TRBJ1-5, with a tentative D call TRBD1 (5 bases). The germline CDR1 and CDR2 sequences are MNHNY and SVGAGI (reference sequence). The CDR3 is 15 residues long. V was trimmed by 4 bases and J by 5 bases, leaving 15 bases between them. The CDR3 protein is CASSSDRAIYQPQHF. CDR3 in DNA: TGTGCCAGCAGTTCCGACAGAGCCATATATCAGCCCCAGCATTTT.

The chain links TRBV11-2 to TRBJ1-1; perhaps TRBD1 as D (5 bases). V lost 4 bases to trimming and J lost 2 bases, with 14 bases between them. CDR1 is SGHAT, CDR2 FQNNGV, per germline. The length of the CDR3 is 15 residues. The CDR3 DNA reads as TGTGCCAGCAGCTCCTCCCCTCAGGGTAACACTGAAGCTTTCTTT. Protein sequence: CASSSSPQGNTEAFF.

The chain has TRBV7-2 and TRBJ1-5; D gene uncertain. The V end was cut by 5 bases, the J end by 4 bases, with 12 bases between. Looked up from germline, CDR1 is SGHTA and CDR2 is FQGNSA. CDR3 length: 14 residues. The CDR3 loop reads CASSQTTRNQPQHF. DNA of the CDR3: TGTGCCAGCAGCCAAACGACACGGAATCAGCCCCAGCATTTT.

This sequence joins TRBV3-1 (or the pseudogene TRBV3-2) and TRBJ1-2, with TRBD1 identical over 10 bases. CDR3 size: 14 residues. Germline CDR1 LGHDT, CDR2 YNNKEL (reference sequence). After removal of 4 bases from V and 7 bases from J, the junction contained 6 bases not matched to a gene. The CDR3 bases are TGTGCCAGCAGCCGACAGGGGGCGCAGCCTGGCTACACCTTC. Translation gives CASSRQGAQPGYTF.

The chain joins TRBV14 to TRBJ1-6; D perhaps matches TRBD1 (6 bases). Between the trimmed V and J ends, which lost 4 bases and 0 bases, there was a span of 13 bases. CDR3 size: 17 residues. CDR1 is SGHDN and CDR2 is FVKESK in the germline V gene. The CDR3 protein is CASSPWTASSYNSPLHF. The CDR3 coding sequence is TGTGCCAGCAGCCCCTGGACAGCGAGCTCCTATAATTCACCCCTCCACTTT.

The gene calls are TRBV5-4 and TRBJ2-3, with 14 positions matching TRBD2. V was clipped by 3 bases and J by 1 base; unmatched bases: 1. CDR3 size: 16 residues. Germline V gene lookup returns CDR1 SGHNT and CDR2 YYREEE (reference sequence). In nucleotides, the CDR3 is TGTGCCAGCAGCTCGGGACTAGCGGGAGGCACAGATACGCAGTATTTT. Protein product: CASSSGLAGGTDTQYF. Variable domain in full (rest from reference TRBV5-4 and TRBJ2-3): ETGVTQSPTHLIKTRGQQVTLRCSSQSGHNTVSWYQQALGQGPQFIFQYYREEENGRGNFPPRFSGLQFPNYSSELNVNALELDDSALYLCASSSGLAGGTDTQYFGPGTRLTVL.

The chain joins TRBV12-3 or TRBV12-4 to TRBJ1-2; D uncertain. V lost 5 bases to trimming and J lost 2 bases, with 9 bases between them. This CDR3 comprises 13 residues. CDR3 region: CASSPTRNYGYTF. The CDR3 bases are TGTGCCAGCAGTCCTACGAGAAACTATGGCTACACCTTC.

There are a few counts of this clone. The genes are TRBV27 and TRBJ1-2; perhaps TRBD1 as D (6 bases). The CDR3 is 18 amino acids. The germline V gene has CDR1 MNHEY and CDR2 SMNVEV (reference sequence). The V and J ends lost 1 base and 2 bases respectively, with 20 bases between them. The CDR3 DNA reads as TGTGCCAGCAGTTTATGGGCGACCGACAGGACGAAAAACTATGGCTACACCTTC. Its translation is CASSLWATDRTKNYGYTF.

The chain recombines TRBV2 with TRBJ2-7, with 11 bases matching TRBD2. The CDR3 runs 17 residues. The V segment lost 1 base and the J segment 7 bases; nucleotides outside the gene matches: 12. CDR1 is SNHLY and CDR2 is FYNNEI in the germline V gene. CDR3 coding DNA: TGTGCCAGCAGTGAAGTGGAGAAACTAGCGGGAGCTCATGAGCAGTACTTC. It translates to CASSEVEKLAGAHEQYF. Filled out from reference TRBV2 and TRBJ2-7, the complete variable domain reads EPEVTQTPSHQVTQMGQEVILRCVPISNHLYFYWYRQILGQKVEFLVSFYNNEISEKSEIFDDQFSVERPDGSNFTLKIRSTKLEDSAMYFCASSEVEKLAGAHEQYFGPGTRLTVT.

V is TRBV5-1 and J is TRBJ2-1, with TRBD1 matching 9 bases. V shed 5 bases, J shed 7 bases, and the junction held 4 bases outside the gene matches. The germline V gene encodes CDR1 SGHRS and CDR2 YFSETQ. This CDR3 is built from 13 residues. CDR3 region: CASSGQGYNEQFF. DNA of the CDR3: TGCGCCAGCAGTGGACAGGGGTATAATGAGCAGTTCTTC.

The chain links TRBV4-2 to TRBJ1-6, with 7 bases that match TRBD1. Germline V lookup: CDR1 LGHNA, CDR2 YNFKEQ. V lost 1 base, J lost 7 bases, and 10 bases stayed unmatched. This CDR3 spans 17 amino acids. The CDR3 nucleotides are TGTGCCAGCAGCCAAGGGCGACAGGGCCTAAGGAATTCACCCCTCCACTTT. It is translated as CASSQGRQGLRNSPLHF.

This chain connects TRBV5-5 to TRBJ1-2; D is undetermined. Trimming removed 2 bases from V and 3 bases from J, with 8 bases in between. In germline, CDR1 is SGHKS, CDR2 YYEKEE (reference sequence). The CDR3 sequence is 13 residues long. CDR3 residues: CASSLTDDYGYTF. The CDR3, as DNA: TGTGCCAGCAGCTTAACAGACGACTATGGCTACACCTTC. Full variable domain (rest looked up from reference TRBV5-5 and TRBJ1-2): DAGVTQSPTHLIKTRGQQVTLRCSPISGHKSVSWYQQVLGQGPQFIFQYYEKEERGRGNFPDRFSARQFPNYSSELNVNALLLGDSALYLCASSLTDDYGYTFGSGTRLTVV.

The gene calls are TRBV30 and TRBJ1-2, with D tentatively TRBD1 (5 bases). This CDR3 region has 17 residues. Germline CDR1 reads GTSNPN; CDR2 reads SVGIG (reference sequence). Trimming took off 3 bases at V and 0 bases at J, with 20 bases between the two ends. CDR3: CAWRTHPGGSSNYGYTF. DNA for the CDR3: TGTGCCTGGAGGACCCACCCCGGGGGGAGCTCTAACTATGGCTACACCTTC.

This chain joins TRBV18 and TRBJ1-2, with D perhaps matching TRBD1 (5 bases). This CDR3 is built from 13 residues. CDR1 and CDR2 from the germline V gene are KGHSH and LQKENI. Trimming shortened V by 0 bases and J by 3 bases, and 5 bases separated the two germline ends. As DNA, the CDR3 is TGTGCCAGCTCACCACCGACAGACTATGGCTACACCTTC. The encoded protein is CASSPPTDYGYTF.

V and J are TRBV18 and TRBJ1-5; 7 bases match TRBD1. Germline assignment: CDR1 KGHSH and CDR2 LQKENI. This CDR3 spans 15 amino acids. V was clipped by 4 bases and J by 6 bases; unmatched bases: 9. The CDR3 nucleotides are TGTGCCAGCTCACTCGACAGGGATCGTAGTCAGCCCCAGCATTTT. This encodes CASSLDRDRSQPQHF.

The chain has TRBV7-8 and TRBJ1-2, with 10 bases identical to TRBD1. In germline, CDR1 is SGHVS, CDR2 FQNEAQ. Trimming took 4 bases from V and 4 from J; bases not matched to a gene: 6. This CDR3 region has 15 residues. This CDR3 is CASSSRDRGTYGYTF. The DNA of the CDR3 is TGTGCCAGCAGCTCCCGGGACAGGGGAACCTATGGCTACACCTTC.

This clone was seen a few times. The rearrangement uses TRBV4-1 and TRBJ1-4; 10 nucleotides align to TRBD1. Germline V gives CDR1 MGHRA, CDR2 YSYEKL. This CDR3 has 16 amino acids. With V trimmed by 1 base and J by 7 bases, 6 bases remained unmatched. For the CDR3, the DNA is TGCGCCAGCAGCCAAGGACAGGGGGCATCCACTGAAAAACTGTTTTTT. Translated, it gives CASSQGQGASTEKLFF.